The 26 T cell receptor beta chains reported below all come from one sample, sequenced in a study of blood T cell repertoires in COVID-19. The method was immunoSEQ multiplex PCR; TCRdb's version includes in-frame clones alone and lacks a portion of them. The sample lists 280,000 or so clones, roughly 90% occurring once. Sequencing used peripheral blood. These receptors were collected from a man younger than 30 with active or convalescent COVID-19.

This clone was seen once. The V call is TRBV2, the J call TRBJ2-3; tentative D call: TRBD1 (6 bases). Germline V gene sequence: CDR1 SNHLY, CDR2 FYNNEI. This CDR3 contains 14 residues. V shed 5 bases and J shed 4 bases, with 13 bases lying between them. The CDR3 nucleotides are TGTGCCAGCAGTATTACCAGGGGCGCAGATACGCAGTATTTT. Its translation: CASSITRGADTQYF.

The chain couples TRBV19 to TRBJ1-5; D might be TRBD1 (5 bases). This CDR3 contains 15 residues. V lost 7 bases and J lost 7, with 20 bases in between. CDR1 and CDR2 from the germline V gene are LNHDA and SQIVND (reference sequence). CDR3 nucleotides: TGTGCCAGTACCCCCCCCGGGGAGGGACGGCAGCCCCAGCATTTT. It encodes CASTPPGEGRQPQHF.

This clone is a singleton in its sample. The J gene is TRBJ1-2, the V gene TRBV7-9, with D possibly TRBD1 on 6 matching bases. V shed 5 bases and J shed 10 bases, with 14 bases lying between them. The CDR3 covers 12 residues. CDR1 is SEHNR, CDR2 FQNEAQ, per germline (reference sequence). The CDR3 loop reads CASSQDRFDYTF. CDR3 coding DNA: TGTGCCAGCAGCCAGGACAGATTTGACTACACCTTC.

The chain joins TRBV6-4 to TRBJ1-1, with D perhaps TRBD1 (5 bases). Germline CDR1 MRHNA, CDR2 SNTAGT. The V end lost 4 bases, the J end lost 0 bases, and 6 bases lay between the germline ends. The CDR3 totals 13 residues. CDR3 sequence (DNA): TGTGCCAGCAGTGGGGGGGTGAACACTGAAGCTTTCTTT. Its protein is CASSGGVNTEAFF.

The chain recombines TRBV29-1 with TRBJ2-1; 8 bases are shared with TRBD2. The CDR3 consists of 16 residues. In germline, CDR1 is SQVTM, CDR2 ANQGSEA. J gave up 1 base and V 6 bases, and 11 bases lay outside the gene matches. For the CDR3, the DNA is TGCAGCGTAGAAACCACAGCGGGGGTATCCTACAATGAGCAGTTCTTC. This codes for CSVETTAGVSYNEQFF.

J is TRBJ1-2 and V is TRBV25-1; D not resolved. The germline V gene has CDR1 MGHDK and CDR2 SYGVNS. The CDR3 contains 13 residues. The V end was cut by 4 bases, the J end by 8 bases, with 14 bases between. The CDR3 bases are TGTGCCAGCAGTGCCCAGGAAACAACCGGCTACACCTTC. This gives the protein CASSAQETTGYTF.

V is TRBV12-3 or TRBV12-4 and J is TRBJ2-5; 7 bases line up with TRBD2. With 6 bases clipped from V and 0 bases from J, the junction kept 1 base outside the gene matches. The CDR3 is 13 amino acids. The CDR3 loop reads CASRGGDQETQYF. The CDR3 DNA reads as TGTGCCAGCAGGGGGGGGGACCAAGAGACCCAGTACTTC.

This rearrangement joins TRBV4-3 to TRBJ1-1; 11 bases are shared with TRBD1. This CDR3 region has 18 residues. Germline CDR1 reads LGHNA; CDR2 reads YSLEER. V lost 4 bases, J lost 0 bases, and 10 bases stayed unmatched. CDR3 sequence (DNA): TGCGCCAGCAGCCCCAGACTTGGACAGGGGGCGCTGAACACTGAAGCTTTCTTT. Amino acid sequence: CASSPRLGQGALNTEAFF.

The V gene is TRBV7-9, the J gene TRBJ2-5, with TRBD2 as a possible D gene (5 bases). Trimming pared 5 bases from V and 2 bases from J, leaving 21 bases between. Germline V gene data show CDR1 as SEHNR and CDR2 as FQNEAQ (reference sequence). The length of the CDR3 is 17 residues. CDR3 coding DNA: TGTGCCAGCAGCCCGCCGGGGTGGTGGGAGAAACAAGAGACCCAGTACTTC. Translated, it gives CASSPPGWWEKQETQYF.

The chain joins TRBV23-1 to TRBJ1-1; D is possibly TRBD1 (5 bases). TRBV23-1 is identified as an open reading frame with a role that is uncertain. CDR3 length equals 13 residues. V lost 7 bases and J lost 11, with 20 bases in between. The CDR3: CASTHQGRQRAFF. The CDR3 bases are TGCGCCAGCACCCATCAGGGAAGGCAGAGGGCTTTCTTT.

This chain connects TRBV20-1 to TRBJ2-3, with D unclear. This CDR3 has 13 amino acids. V lost 3 bases and J lost 4, with 11 bases in between. Looked up from germline, CDR1 is DFQATT and CDR2 is SNEGSKA (reference sequence). CDR3 protein: CSASLLVPDTQYF. CDR3 DNA sequence: TGCAGTGCTAGTCTCCTAGTTCCAGATACGCAGTATTTT.

The chain uses TRBV6-5 and TRBJ1-5; D might be TRBD1 (6 bases). CDR3 length: 15 amino acids. Trimming took off 6 bases at V and 3 bases at J, with 15 bases between the two ends. Per the germline V gene, CDR1 is MNHEY and CDR2 is SVGAGI. CDR3 protein: CASRQQGPLNQPQHF. The CDR3 DNA sequence: TGTGCCAGCAGGCAACAGGGACCCCTCAATCAGCCCCAGCATTTT.

The chain is built from TRBV3-1 (or the pseudogene TRBV3-2) and TRBJ2-3; 9 nucleotides agree with TRBD2. J lost 0 bases, V lost 6 bases, and 4 bases had no gene match. Germline loops: CDR1 LGHDT, CDR2 YNNKEL (reference sequence). There are 15 residues in the CDR3. The CDR3: CASRRSGGSTDTQYF. CDR3 DNA: TGTGCCAGCAGGCGCAGCGGGGGGAGCACAGATACGCAGTATTTT.

DNA for the CDR3: TGTGCCAGCAGTCGGGACAGAATGAACACTGAAGCTTTCTTT. Its translation is CASSRDRMNTEAFF. The chain couples TRBV3-1 (or the pseudogene TRBV3-2) to TRBJ1-1; 7 positions agree with TRBD1. Germline V gene data show CDR1 as LGHDT and CDR2 as YNNKEL (reference sequence). V shed 6 bases and J 0 bases; nucleotides not matched to a gene: 4. The CDR3 loop spans 14 amino acids.

The chain uses TRBV19 and TRBJ2-2, with a weak D call TRBD2 (6 bases). The CDR3 totals 15 residues. The germline V gene has CDR1 LNHDA and CDR2 SQIVND (reference sequence). With 4 bases removed from V and 1 base from J, the gap between germline ends came to 10 bases. This chain's CDR3 is CASSTAGRNTGELFF. CDR3 sequence (DNA): TGTGCCAGTAGTACAGCGGGCCGGAACACCGGGGAGCTGTTTTTT.

The J gene is TRBJ2-3, the V gene TRBV7-9, with D uncertain. V dropped 0 bases and J dropped 3 bases, with 7 bases sitting between them. Germline assignment: CDR1 SEHNR and CDR2 FQNEAQ (reference sequence). This CDR3 has 14 residues. Here the CDR3 reads CASSLASRTDTQYF. The DNA for the CDR3 is TGTGCCAGCAGCTTAGCTTCGCGGACAGATACGCAGTATTTT.

The V gene is TRBV12-3 or TRBV12-4, the J gene TRBJ1-2, with D possibly TRBD1 on 5 matching bases. The CDR3 length is 13 residues. V lost 3 bases and J 4 bases, leaving 9 bases between the germline ends. CDR3 in DNA: TGTGCCAGCAGTTTTGGGGCATCCTATGGCTACACCTTC. This gives the protein CASSFGASYGYTF.

The chain links TRBV4-2 to TRBJ1-3, with 8 bases that match TRBD1. V was clipped by 3 bases and J by 4 bases; unmatched bases: 5. The CDR3 extends over 15 amino acids. Germline V gives CDR1 LGHNA, CDR2 YNFKEQ. CDR3: CASSHDHRGGNTIYF. CDR3 nucleotide sequence: TGTGCCAGCAGCCACGATCACAGGGGGGGAAACACCATATATTTT.

The chain is built from TRBV10-3 and TRBJ2-5, with TRBD2 as a possible D gene (6 bases). The germline V gene has CDR1 ENHRY and CDR2 SYGVKD. The CDR3 length is 11 residues. Trimming shortened V by 10 bases and J by 2 bases, and 8 bases separated the two germline ends. The CDR3 loop is CATGLQETQYF. In nucleotides, the CDR3 is TGTGCCACGGGACTTCAAGAGACCCAGTACTTC.

The genes are TRBV7-9 and TRBJ2-1; 10 bases fit TRBD2. The ends lost 4 bases at V and 7 bases at J; junction bases unmatched: 7. This CDR3 is 15 amino acids long. CDR1 and CDR2 (germline): SEHNR, FQNEAQ (reference sequence). This CDR3 is CASSSSGGAWNEQFF. CDR3 in DNA: TGTGCCAGCAGCTCCAGCGGGGGGGCGTGGAATGAGCAGTTCTTC.

The gene calls are TRBV5-6 and TRBJ2-2; possibly TRBD1 for D (6 bases). Trimming took off 2 bases at V and 6 bases at J, with 8 bases between the two ends. Germline V gene lookup returns CDR1 SGHDT and CDR2 YYEEEE. This CDR3 has 13 residues. The DNA of the CDR3 is TGTGCCAGCAGCTTTGGACAGCCCGGGGAGCTGTTTTTT. Amino acid sequence: CASSFGQPGELFF.

The chain joins TRBV11-2 to TRBJ1-2; D is unclear. The CDR3 is made up of 15 amino acids. The V gene's germline CDR1 is SGHAT and CDR2 FQNNGV. Trimming cost V 2 bases and J 0 bases, with 10 bases left between them. The CDR3 bases are TGTGCCAGCAGCTTAATGAGACAAGCTAACTATGGCTACACCTTC. Its translation is CASSLMRQANYGYTF. Supplemented by reference TRBV11-2 and TRBJ1-2, the full variable domain reads EAGVAQSPRYKIIEKRQSVAFWCNPISGHATLYWYQQILGQGPKLLIQFQNNGVVDDSQLPKDRFSAERLKGVDSTLKIQPAKLEDSAVYLCASSLMRQANYGYTFGSGTRLTVV.

On this clone itself: Distinct nucleotide sequences in the sample also encode this CDR3. The V gene is TRBV4-3, the J gene TRBJ2-1; 10 positions agree with TRBD2. The CDR3 consists of 17 residues. Germline V gene sequence: CDR1 LGHNA, CDR2 YSLEER. V lost 0 bases, J lost 4 bases, and 6 bases stayed unmatched. The CDR3 sequence: CASSQDLSSGGYNEQFF. The CDR3 nucleotides are TGCGCCAGCAGCCAAGATCTTTCTAGCGGGGGTTACAATGAGCAGTTCTTC.

The chain joins TRBV18 to TRBJ1-1; the D is unclear. The V gene's germline CDR1 is KGHSH and CDR2 LQKENI. V was trimmed by 5 bases and J by 2 bases, leaving 15 bases between them. This CDR3 is built from 15 residues. In DNA, the CDR3 is TGTGCCAGCTCATTGCAGGTTCACCTAAACACTGAAGCTTTCTTT. This translates into CASSLQVHLNTEAFF.

V gene TRBV6-6 combines with J gene TRBJ2-5; the match to TRBD2 covers 7 bases. Germline assignment: CDR1 MNHNY and CDR2 SVGAGI (reference sequence). After removal of 5 bases from V and 1 base from J, the junction contained 7 bases not matched to a gene. This CDR3 region has 15 residues. CDR3 residues: CASSPKAGPQETQYF. DNA of the CDR3: TGTGCCAGCAGTCCCAAAGCGGGGCCCCAAGAGACCCAGTACTTC.

The CDR3 spells CARSLKGDSGAFF. CDR3 DNA sequence: TGTGCCAGAAGCTTAAAAGGGGACAGTGGGGCTTTCTTT. The chain links TRBV5-3 to TRBJ1-1, with 7 bases lining up with TRBD1. TRBV5-3 qualifies as an ORF whose function is uncertain. The CDR3 contains 13 residues. V lost 2 bases to trimming and J lost 11 bases; unmatched junction nucleotides: 9.